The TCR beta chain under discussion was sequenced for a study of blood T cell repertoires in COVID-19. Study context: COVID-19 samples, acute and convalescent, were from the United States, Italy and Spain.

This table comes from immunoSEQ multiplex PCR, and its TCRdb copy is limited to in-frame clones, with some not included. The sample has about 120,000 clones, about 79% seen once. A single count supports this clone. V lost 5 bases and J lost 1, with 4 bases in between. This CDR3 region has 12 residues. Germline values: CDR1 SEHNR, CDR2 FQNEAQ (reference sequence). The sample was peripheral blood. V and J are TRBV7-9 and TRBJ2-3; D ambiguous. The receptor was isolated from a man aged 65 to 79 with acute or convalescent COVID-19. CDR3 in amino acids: CASSLRTDTQYF. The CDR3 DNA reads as TGTGCCAGCAGCCTCCGCACAGATACGCAGTATTTT.